This is a list of T cell receptor beta chains from one sample in a study of vaccination and CD4 T cells after COVID-19. Antigens for these TCRs are unknown. One entry per CDR3 protein, called by TCRdb with MiXCR from the PCR reads. Of around 20,000 distinct CDR3 sequences listed, about 42% are singletons. The sample consisted of CD4+ T cells from blood, cultured in vitro, taken before SARS-CoV-2 vaccination. These receptors originate from a human donor who had recovered from COVID-19. Each CDR3 is given with its conserved first and last residue. Each record gives: clone size, J gene, D gene, V gene, CDR3 protein, CDR3 DNA. A D gene is named only where the DNA matches it firmly. Size is stated for part of the rows, as once, few or many counts, or as a class when the clone is expanded.

- TRBJ2-2 TRBD1 TRBV19 CASSPTDRGGTGELFF TGTGCCAGTAGTCCAACTGACAGGGGAGGCACCGGGGAGCTGTTTTTT
- TRBJ2-7 - TRBV5-1 CASRHRELREQYF TGCGCCAGCAGGCACAGGGAGCTGAGGGAGCAGTACTTC
- TRBJ2-7 TRBD2 TRBV4-2 CASSQGPRGRTSDYEQYF TGTGCCAGCAGCCAAGGGCCCCGTGGCAGGACTAGCGACTACGAGCAGTACTTC
- TRBJ1-1 - TRBV30 CAGAGSTEAFF TGTGCCGGGGCAGGGAGCACTGAAGCTTTCTTT
- TRBJ1-1 - TRBV27 CASSLYTLIPGTEAFF TGTGCCAGCAGTTTGTACACCCTCATCCCGGGGACTGAAGCTTTCTTT
- TRBJ2-3 - TRBV5-1 CASSSGSGTENTQYF TGCGCCAGCAGCTCTGGTAGCGGGACAGAAAATACGCAGTATTTT
- TRBJ2-3 TRBD1 TRBV6-7 CASRQGNTDTQYF TGTGCCAGCCGACAGGGGAACACAGATACGCAGTATTTT
- TRBJ1-6 - TRBV4-3 CASSQDWGRGSPLHF TGCGCCAGCAGCCAAGATTGGGGGCGAGGTTCACCCCTCCACTTT
- TRBJ2-7 TRBD2 TRBV5-1 CASSSGGDPYEQYF TGCGCCAGCAGCTCTGGGGGGGACCCCTACGAGCAGTACTTC
- TRBJ2-7 TRBD2 TRBV20-1 CSARDFGGRLAGSSYEQYF TGCAGTGCTAGAGATTTCGGGGGGCGACTAGCGGGTAGCTCCTACGAGCAGTACTTC
- TRBJ2-3 - TRBV18 CASSPWASASTDTQYF TGTGCCAGCTCACCATGGGCTAGCGCTAGCACAGATACGCAGTATTTT
few TRBJ2-7 TRBD1 TRBV10-2 CASTGTGGIYEQYF TGCGCCAGCACCGGGACAGGGGGCATCTACGAGCAGTACTTC
- TRBJ1-2 - TRBV29-1 CSVRVGEAYGYTF TGCAGCGTCCGAGTTGGGGAGGCCTATGGCTACACCTTC
- TRBJ1-2 - TRBV11-3 CASSPSRTSSYGYTF TGTGCCAGCAGCCCAAGCCGGACCTCTTCCTATGGCTACACCTTC
- TRBJ1-2 - TRBV29-1 CSVDGTTSGYTF TGCAGCGTTGATGGGACAACCTCTGGCTACACCTTC
few TRBJ2-3 - TRBV15 CATSKGGTDTQYF TGTGCCACCAGCAAGGGTGGCACAGATACGCAGTATTTT
- TRBJ1-2 - TRBV7-6 CASSLGSADFNYGYTF TGTGCCAGCAGCTTAGGCTCGGCAGACTTTAACTATGGCTACACCTTC
few TRBJ2-7 - TRBV6-1 CASNLQGLSYEQYF TGTGCCAGCAACCTTCAGGGGCTTTCCTACGAGCAGTACTTC
few TRBJ1-2 - TRBV6-1 CASSNRDGLNYGYTF TGTGCCAGCAGTAACCGGGACGGACTTAACTATGGCTACACCTTC
- TRBJ2-2 - TRBV7-2 CASSSTLASGELFF TGTGCCAGCAGCTCTACACTAGCTTCCGGGGAGCTGTTTTTT
- TRBJ1-5 TRBD1 TRBV30 CAWSVGRGHQPQHF TGTGCCTGGAGTGTCGGGAGGGGGCATCAGCCCCAGCATTTT
few TRBJ1-2 - TRBV4-1 CASSQARGTYGYTF TGCGCCAGCAGCCAAGCTCGGGGGACCTATGGCTACACCTTC
few TRBJ1-2 - TRBV7-2 CASSLSRENYGYTF TGTGCCAGCAGCTTATCCAGGGAAAACTATGGCTACACCTTC
- TRBJ1-1 - TRBV6-1 CASSERIMGNTEAFF TGTGCCAGCAGTGAAAGGATCATGGGCAACACTGAAGCTTTCTTT
- TRBJ2-5 - TRBV20-1 CSARQGWAETQYF TGCAGTGCTAGACAGGGTTGGGCAGAGACCCAGTACTTC
- TRBJ1-2 - TRBV19 CASSIGAGSTYGYTF TGTGCCAGTAGTATCGGGGCAGGGAGCACCTATGGCTACACCTTC
- TRBJ1-2 TRBD1 TRBV7-8 CASSLSQGARYGYTF TGTGCCAGCAGCTTAAGTCAGGGGGCGAGGTATGGCTACACCTTC
- TRBJ1-2 TRBD1 TRBV20-1 CSARGGDSSNYGYTF TGCAGTGCTAGGGGGGGGGACAGCAGTAACTATGGCTACACCTTC
- TRBJ1-6 - TRBV11-2 CASSRGTDNNSPLHF TGTGCCAGCAGCCGTGGGACGGACAATAATTCACCCCTCCACTTT
- TRBJ1-6 - TRBV7-2 CASSLRYGNSPLHF TGTGCCAGCAGCTTACGGTACGGGAATTCACCCCTCCACTTT
- TRBJ2-5 TRBD2 TRBV7-9 CASSLAGGAGGGETQYF TGTGCCAGCAGCCTGGCGGGAGGTGCGGGGGGCGGAGAGACCCAGTACTTC
few TRBJ1-2 - TRBV11-2 CASSKIVPGHDGYTF TGTGCCAGCAGCAAGATTGTACCGGGACATGACGGCTACACCTTC
- TRBJ2-2 TRBD2 TRBV7-8 CASSSIPGGTTWELFF TGTGCCAGCAGTTCCATACCGGGGGGAACAACCTGGGAGCTGTTTTTT
- TRBJ2-7 - TRBV7-9 CASSDQGYEQYF TGTGCCAGCAGCGATCAGGGCTACGAGCAGTACTTC
- TRBJ2-3 - TRBV2 CASIPRSVVDTQYF TGTGCCAGCATCCCCCGCTCTGTCGTGGATACGCAGTATTTT
- TRBJ2-1 TRBD2 TRBV7-9 CASSDRLAGGDEQFF TGTGCCAGCAGCGATAGACTAGCGGGGGGGGATGAGCAGTTCTTC
few TRBJ1-6 TRBD1 TRBV7-9 CASSFSGGDNSPLHF TGTGCCAGCAGCTTCTCAGGGGGAGATAATTCACCCCTCCACTTT
- TRBJ1-1 - TRBV11-2 CASSPTGSPSRAFF TGTGCCAGCAGCCCAACAGGGAGCCCGTCGAGAGCTTTCTTT
few TRBJ1-5 - TRBV12-3/TRBV12-4 CASSLGTVNQPQHF TGTGCCAGCAGTCTAGGGACTGTAAATCAGCCCCAGCATTTT
- TRBJ1-1 TRBD1 TRBV7-3 CASSPGQWNTEAFF TGTGCCAGCAGCCCGGGACAGTGGAACACTGAAGCTTTCTTT
- TRBJ1-2 - TRBV7-2 CASSSEGGYSNYGYTF TGTGCCAGCAGCTCGGAGGGGGGGTATAGTAACTATGGCTACACCTTC
- TRBJ1-6 - TRBV5-1 CASSLRRGSGTLHF TGCGCCAGCAGCTTGAGGAGGGGAAGTGGGACCCTCCACTTT
once TRBJ2-5 - TRBV9 CASSVEGETQYF TGTGCCAGCAGCGTAGAGGGTGAGACCCAGTACTTC
few TRBJ2-5 TRBD1 TRBV24-1 CATSAGTGGTETQYF TGTGCCACCAGTGCCGGGACAGGGGGCACAGAGACCCAGTACTTC
- TRBJ2-3 TRBD2 TRBV7-2 CASSSGLGLGLAQYF TGTGCCAGCAGCTCGGGACTAGGTTTAGGCTTAGCGCAGTATTTT
- TRBJ1-5 - TRBV20-1 CSARLPGSGNQPQHF TGCAGTGCTAGATTACCGGGGAGTGGCAATCAGCCCCAGCATTTT
- TRBJ1-2 TRBD1 TRBV20-1 CSANSGGNNYGYTF TGCAGTGCCAATTCAGGGGGCAACAACTATGGCTACACCTTC
- TRBJ1-2 - TRBV28 CASSLGGEGFYGYTF TGTGCCAGCAGTTTGGGTGGCGAGGGTTTCTATGGCTACACCTTC
- TRBJ2-1 - TRBV7-2 CASSLSVANEQFF TGTGCCAGCAGCTTATCAGTGGCGAATGAGCAGTTCTTC
few TRBJ2-3 TRBD2 TRBV7-2 CASSTYGGLEDTQYF TGTGCCAGCAGCACCTACGGGGGACTAGAAGATACGCAGTATTTT
few TRBJ1-2 TRBD1 TRBV5-1 CASSVGTGSYGYTF TGCGCCAGCAGCGTAGGGACAGGGAGCTATGGCTACACCTTC
- TRBJ2-3 - TRBV27 CASSARVSTDTQYF TGTGCCAGCTCCGCACGGGTTAGCACAGATACGCAGTATTTT
- TRBJ2-7 - TRBV4-2 CASSLEERYEQYF TGTGCCAGCAGCCTCGAAGAGCGGTACGAGCAGTACTTC
- TRBJ1-2 - TRBV6-5 CASSSSTPGQGSWGYTF -
- TRBJ1-2 - TRBV6-5 CASSYTQGFGYTF TGTGCCAGCAGTTACACCCAGGGTTTCGGCTACACCTTC
- TRBJ1-5 - TRBV20-1 CSARDLGQPQHF TGCAGTGCTAGAGATCTGGGTCAGCCCCAGCATTTT
- TRBJ2-3 TRBD2 TRBV5-4 CASSSLRGGRDTQYF TGTGCCAGCAGCTCCTTACGGGGGGGCCGTGATACGCAGTATTTT
- TRBJ2-5 - TRBV19 CASSIAGRETQYF TGTGCCAGTAGTATAGCCGGCCGCGAGACCCAGTACTTC
- TRBJ2-1 TRBD2 TRBV11-2 CASSPLGGGYNEQFF TGTGCCAGCAGCCCGTTGGGGGGGGGATACAATGAGCAGTTCTTC
- TRBJ1-1 - TRBV20-1 CSAGRTEAFF TGCAGTGCTGGGCGAACTGAAGCTTTCTTT